A single sample gave rise to the 23 T cell receptor beta chains below, sequenced in a study of OX40 agonist ivuxolimab in advanced cancers. The library was obtained by the immunoSEQ multiplex PCR assay. TCRdb took over this immuneACCESS table, retaining in-frame rearrangements with V and J assigned. Such tables are incomplete; in checked studies, under half of the missing clones stem from an unresolved V gene, and the remainder is unexplained. The sample contains tens of thousands of clones, over 80% of them found a single time. Of the sample, approximately 11% is held by the ten largest clones. Specimen: CD4+ or CD8+ T cells sorted from blood, collected in a trial of the OX40 agonist ivuxolimab. These receptors originate from an adult with an advanced solid tumor such as melanoma, head and neck, liver or kidney cancer.

The V gene is TRBV9, the J gene TRBJ2-3, with D perhaps given as TRBD1 or TRBD2 (5 bases each). Trimming pared 4 bases from V and 2 bases from J, leaving 14 bases between. The CDR3 contains 15 residues. The germline CDR1 and CDR2 sequences are SGDLS and YYNGEE. The CDR3 nucleotides are TGTGCCAGCAGCCCCCGGGACCGACCCACAGATACGCAGTATTTT. It translates to CASSPRDRPTDTQYF.

The table lists this clone with a count of one. This chain connects TRBV5-1 to TRBJ1-4; tentative D call: TRBD1 (5 bases). Germline CDR1 is SGHRS and CDR2 is YFSETQ. The CDR3 is 14 amino acids. V lost 6 bases to trimming and J lost 5 bases, with 14 bases between them. The CDR3 DNA sequence: TGCGCCAGCACAACCGGGGACTCGAATGAAAAACTGTTTTTT. Translated, it gives CASTTGDSNEKLFF. The entire variable domain, with the rest obtained from reference TRBV5-1 and TRBJ1-4, is as follows: KAGVTQTPRYLIKTRGQQVTLSCSPISGHRSVSWYQQTPGQGLQFLFEYFSETQRNKGNFPGRFSGRQFSNSRSEMNVSTLELGDSALYLCASTTGDSNEKLFFGSGTQLSVL.

This sequence joins TRBV27 and TRBJ2-3; 9 bases fit TRBD1. J was trimmed by 2 bases and V by 4 bases; bases with no gene match: 10. Germline V gene lookup returns CDR1 MNHEY and CDR2 SMNVEV (reference sequence). The CDR3 has 17 amino acids. As DNA, the CDR3 is TGTGCCAGCAGTTCCATGGTGACAGGGGGGAACACAGATACGCAGTATTTT. It is translated as CASSSMVTGGNTDTQYF.

The chain couples TRBV28 to TRBJ2-3; 12 nucleotides line up with TRBD1. The CDR3 has 16 residues. The V gene's germline CDR1 is MDHEN and CDR2 SYDVKM. V dropped 3 bases and J dropped 8; count of bases not matched to a gene: 9. The CDR3 reads CASSFGDRGLLGTQYF. Written as DNA, the CDR3 is TGTGCCAGCAGTTTCGGGGACAGGGGGCTTTTAGGTACGCAGTATTTT. Supplemented by reference TRBV28 and TRBJ2-3, the full variable domain reads DVKVTQSSRYLVKRTGEKVFLECVQDMDHENMFWYRQDPGLGLRLIYFSYDVKMKEKGDIPEGYSVSREKKERFSLILESASTNQTSMYLCASSFGDRGLLGTQYFGPGTRLTVL.

V is TRBV5-4 and J is TRBJ2-1; D is perhaps TRBD2 (7 bases). Germline values: CDR1 SGHNT, CDR2 YYREEE (reference sequence). Trimming removed 2 bases at V and 7 bases at J, with 19 bases between. The CDR3 spans 16 residues. CDR3 in amino acids: CASSFTGGGPWNEQFF. CDR3 coding DNA: TGTGCCAGCAGCTTCACTGGGGGGGGGCCCTGGAATGAGCAGTTCTTC.

The chain carries TRBV5-6 and TRBJ2-3, with 12 bases lining up with TRBD2. V was pared by 2 bases and J by 3 bases, with 1 base of the junction left unmatched. CDR1 and CDR2 from the germline V gene are SGHDT and YYEEEE. The CDR3 runs to 15 residues. The CDR3, as DNA: TGTGCCAGCAGCTTAGGACTAGCGGGAACAGATACGCAGTATTTT. Translation: CASSLGLAGTDTQYF.

V is TRBV4-1 and J is TRBJ2-2, with 8 bases matching TRBD2. Germline assignment: CDR1 MGHRA and CDR2 YSYEKL. This CDR3 has 17 residues. Unmatched junction bases numbered 8, after V lost 1 base and J lost 4 bases. CDR3 sequence reads: CASSQVFLAGITGELFF. The CDR3 nucleotides read TGCGCCAGCAGCCAAGTTTTTTTAGCGGGAATCACCGGGGAGCTGTTTTTT.

Regarding this clone: A junction end diverges from the germline sequence, so it may reflect a read error. The chain employs TRBV19 and TRBJ2-6; possible D gene TRBD1, 5 bases. Germline-derived CDR1 and CDR2 are LNHDA and SQIVND (reference sequence). The CDR3 is made up of 16 amino acids. This CDR3 reads CASSIGARAGANVLTF. The CDR3 DNA sequence: TGTGCCAGTAGCATAGGGGCCAGGGCCGGGGCCAACGTCCTGACTTTC.

The chain joins TRBV7-9 to TRBJ2-1; no firm D call. This CDR3 has 13 amino acids. Germline assignment: CDR1 SEHNR and CDR2 FQNEAQ (reference sequence). Between the trimmed V and J ends, which lost 1 base and 9 bases, there was a span of 10 bases. The CDR3, as DNA: TGTGCCAGCAGCTTAGGACACAGTGCTGAGCAGTTCTTC. The encoded protein is CASSLGHSAEQFF.

This clone appeared a few times. Other DNA sequences in the same sample also yield this CDR3. The CDR3 DNA sequence: TGTGCCAGCAGTTTATCGGGAAGTCAGCCCCAGCATTTT. It yields the protein CASSLSGSQPQHF. The J gene is TRBJ1-5, the V gene TRBV27; D remains ambiguous. The CDR3 sequence is 13 residues long. Germline-derived CDR1 and CDR2 are MNHEY and SMNVEV (reference sequence). V lost 0 bases to trimming and J lost 6 bases, with 6 bases between them.

This clone appeared a few times. The chain couples TRBV9 to TRBJ2-1, with D perhaps TRBD1 (6 bases). Trimming pared 3 bases from V and 1 base from J, leaving 11 bases between. Germline V gene sequence: CDR1 SGDLS, CDR2 YYNGEE. The CDR3 loop spans 15 amino acids. The CDR3 nucleotides are TGTGCCAGCAGCGCCGCAGGGGATTCCTACAATGAGCAGTTCTTC. This translates into CASSAAGDSYNEQFF.

The chain combines TRBV9 with TRBJ2-1; D might be TRBD1 or TRBD2, each matching 6 bases. V was clipped by 0 bases and J by 7 bases, with 20 bases between them. In germline, CDR1 is SGDLS, CDR2 YYNGEE. This CDR3 comprises 17 residues. The DNA of the CDR3 is TGTGCCAGCAGCGTAGGGACGGTAGGGGGGTCAAAGAATGAGCAGTTCTTC. Its translation: CASSVGTVGGSKNEQFF. Full variable domain (rest looked up from reference TRBV9 and TRBJ2-1): DSGVTQTPKHLITATGQRVTLRCSPRSGDLSVYWYQQSLDQGLQFLIQYYNGEERAKGNILERFSAQQFPDLHSELNLSSLELGDSALYFCASSVGTVGGSKNEQFFGPGTRLTVL.

The chain couples TRBV7-8 to TRBJ2-7; D gene uncertain. Germline V gene sequence: CDR1 SGHVS, CDR2 FQNEAQ. The V end lost 5 bases, the J end lost 7 bases, and 12 bases lay between the germline ends. CDR3 size: 12 residues. The CDR3 here is CASSPTNREQYF. The CDR3 nucleotides read TGTGCCAGCAGCCCCACCAATCGGGAGCAGTACTTC. The full variable domain, completed using reference TRBV7-8 and TRBJ2-7, is GAGVSQSPRYKVAKRGQDVALRCDPISGHVSLFWYQQALGQGPEFLTYFQNEAQLDKSGLPSDRFFAERPEGSVSTLKIQRTQQEDSAVYLCASSPTNREQYFGPGTRLTVT.

The chain links TRBV7-9 to TRBJ2-1; maybe TRBD1 (6 bases). This CDR3 has 12 residues. V was cut by 3 bases and J by 9 bases, with 9 bases left in between. Germline V CDR1 and CDR2: SEHNR, FQNEAQ (reference sequence). The CDR3 DNA reads as TGTGCCAGCAGCTTGGGGGCGGGTGAGCAGTTCTTC. Its protein product is CASSLGAGEQFF. Supplemented by reference TRBV7-9 and TRBJ2-1, the full variable domain reads DTGVSQNPRHKITKRGQNVTFRCDPISEHNRLYWYRQTLGQGPEFLTYFQNEAQLEKSRLLSDRFSAERPKGSFSTLEIQRTEQGDSAMYLCASSLGAGEQFFGPGTRLTVL.

The CDR3 sequence: CSVELSGGQETQYF. Written as DNA, the CDR3 is TGCAGCGTTGAATTATCGGGGGGACAAGAGACCCAGTACTTC. This chain connects TRBV29-1 to TRBJ2-5, with 7 bases aligning to TRBD2. The J segment lost 2 bases and the V segment lost 2 bases, leaving 5 bases of the junction unmatched. CDR3 length equals 14 residues. Germline assignment: CDR1 SQVTM and CDR2 ANQGSEA.

The chain is built from TRBV27 and TRBJ1-2; D call uncertain. The CDR3 runs to 12 residues. The V end lost 10 bases, the J end lost 5 bases, and 14 bases lay between the germline ends. CDR1 is MNHEY and CDR2 is SMNVEV in the germline V gene (reference sequence). The CDR3 protein is CATLGWEYGYTF. CDR3 nucleotide sequence: TGTGCCACCCTGGGTTGGGAGTATGGCTACACCTTC.

The chain uses TRBV5-1 and TRBJ2-7; TRBD2 might be the D (6 bases). CDR1 and CDR2 from the germline V gene are SGHRS and YFSETQ. The germline V and J ends were trimmed by 7 bases and 2 bases, with 13 bases remaining between them. The CDR3 extends over 13 amino acids. The CDR3 nucleotides read TGCGCCAGCGGAGGGAATGGGCCCTACGAGCAGTACTTC. Amino acids: CASGGNGPYEQYF.

V gene TRBV19 combines with J gene TRBJ2-1, with D uncertain. The CDR3 sequence is 12 residues long. Germline loops: CDR1 LNHDA, CDR2 SQIVND (reference sequence). The V end was cut by 7 bases, the J end by 8 bases, with 12 bases between. The CDR3 region is CASKIPGHEQFF. In DNA, the CDR3 is TGTGCCAGTAAGATTCCGGGTCATGAGCAGTTCTTC. The full variable domain, its missing parts supplied by reference TRBV19 and TRBJ2-1, is DGGITQSPKYLFRKEGQNVTLSCEQNLNHDAMYWYRQDPGQGLRLIYYSQIVNDFQKGDIAEGYSVSREKKESFPLTVTSAQKNPTAFYLCASKIPGHEQFFGPGTRLTVL.

This clone appeared a single time. The chain recombines TRBV5-1 with TRBJ1-1; D not certain. V was clipped by 4 bases and J by 6 bases, with 19 bases between them. The CDR3 runs to 15 residues. CDR1 is SGHRS, CDR2 YFSETQ, per germline. Written as DNA, the CDR3 is TGCGCCAGCAGCATAAGTACGGGAGCGCTCGCTGAAGCTTTCTTT. Amino acid sequence: CASSISTGALAEAFF.

This chain uses TRBV6-1 with TRBJ1-5; possible D gene TRBD1, 6 bases. This CDR3 region has 16 residues. Trimming cost V 2 bases and J 7 bases, with 18 bases left between them. The germline V gene has CDR1 MNHNS and CDR2 SASEGT. CDR3 coding DNA: TGTGCCAGCAGTGAATGGTCCAAACAGGGATGGCAGCCCCAGCATTTT. Translating gives CASSEWSKQGWQPQHF.

The chain is built from TRBV19 and TRBJ2-3, with 7 positions matching TRBD2. CDR1 and CDR2 (germline): LNHDA, SQIVND (reference sequence). V gave up 6 bases and J gave up 0 bases; unmatched junction bases: 6. This CDR3 is 15 amino acids long. The CDR3 DNA is TGTGCCAGTAGATGGGGGGGTTCGAGCACAGATACGCAGTATTTT. Its protein is CASRWGGSSTDTQYF.

This clone appeared a single time. The J gene is TRBJ1-1, the V gene TRBV29-1, with D possibly being TRBD1 (5 bases). This CDR3 spans 14 amino acids. CDR1 and CDR2 from the germline V gene are SQVTM and ANQGSEA. Trimming took off 4 bases at V and 2 bases at J, with 14 bases between the two ends. Written as DNA, the CDR3 is TGCAGCGTTGTTTGGGGCAGGAGAAACACTGAAGCTTTCTTT. Protein: CSVVWGRRNTEAFF.

The V call is TRBV13, the J call TRBJ1-6; possible D gene TRBD1, 6 bases. The V gene's germline CDR1 is PRHDT and CDR2 FYEKMQ (reference sequence). Trimming took 5 bases from V and 9 from J, leaving 17 bases between them. CDR3 size: 15 residues. The CDR3 loop reads CASSTSTGIGSPLHF. In DNA form, the CDR3 reads TGTGCCAGCAGCACCTCTACAGGGATCGGTTCACCCCTCCACTTT.